A single sample is the source of the 27 T cell receptor beta chains below, sequenced in a study of sequential checkpoint blockade in melanoma. Libraries were prepared by immunoSEQ multiplex PCR; TCRdb keeps only in-frame clonotypes and omits some of them. In the table there are around 8,800 clones, 24% of which are singletons. Stated treatment: randomized to nivolumab then ipilimumab (arm A) or the reverse (arm B). The material was tumor tissue (inferred from file names), obtained from a patient given nivolumab and ipilimumab in sequence. These receptors were obtained from a human donor with melanoma.

This clone showed up just a few times. The chain links TRBV30 to TRBJ2-7; D not certain. This CDR3 has 12 residues. V was pared by 0 bases and J by 3 bases, with 6 bases between. Germline loops: CDR1 GTSNPN, CDR2 SVGIG (reference sequence). The CDR3 nucleotides read TGTGCCTGGAGTGTAGCCGGCTACGAGCAGTACTTC. Its translation is CAWSVAGYEQYF.

This chain connects TRBV28 to TRBJ2-1; D is possibly TRBD2 (5 bases). Looked up from germline, CDR1 is MDHEN and CDR2 is SYDVKM. Trimming cost V 3 bases and J 2 bases, with 11 bases left between them. The CDR3 is 15 amino acids. CDR3 in DNA: TGTGCCAGCAGTTTTCCCGGGATGACCTACAATGAGCAGTTCTTC. It yields the protein CASSFPGMTYNEQFF.

The rearrangement links TRBV7-5 to TRBJ2-5; the D call in the table, TRBD2, was not verified against the DNA. TRBV7-5 is noted as a pseudogene. The CDR3 spans 15 residues. The CDR3 DNA reads as TGTGCCAGCAGCCTTGGAGCGGGAGGCGCGGAGACCCAGTACTTC. Residues: CASSLGAGGAETQYF.

This clone has more than one count but fewer than ten. The J gene is TRBJ2-7, the V gene TRBV4-1; D gene ambiguous. Trimming shortened V by 0 bases and J by 0 bases, and 12 bases separated the two germline ends. CDR1 MGHRA and CDR2 YSYEKL come from the germline V gene. This CDR3 contains 16 residues. The CDR3 nucleotides read TGCGCCAGCAGCCAAGATTTCAGGCTAGTCTCCTACGAGCAGTACTTC. This sequence encodes CASSQDFRLVSYEQYF.

The chain combines TRBV5-1 with TRBJ2-7; D possibly corresponds to TRBD2 (5 bases). The V end was cut by 0 bases, the J end by 3 bases, with 13 bases between. Germline CDR1 and CDR2: SGHRS and YFSETQ. The CDR3 length is 15 residues. The CDR3 nucleotides read TGCGCCAGCAGCTTGGAAACGGGGAAAATCTACGAGCAGTACTTC. Translation: CASSLETGKIYEQYF.

This clone was detected many times. This rearrangement joins TRBV11-3 to TRBJ1-1; perhaps TRBD1 as D (5 bases). V was pared by 6 bases and J by 1 base, with 15 bases between. The CDR3 has 15 residues. CDR1 and CDR2 (germline): SGHNT, YENEEA. CDR3 in amino acids: CASSSPGRPNTEAFF. CDR3 DNA sequence: TGTGCCAGCAGTTCACCGGGACGGCCGAACACTGAAGCTTTCTTT.

Only a few counts were recorded for this clone. The chain is built from TRBV11-3 and TRBJ2-3; the match to TRBD2 covers 8 bases. Germline V gene sequence: CDR1 SGHNT, CDR2 YENEEA. The CDR3 loop spans 15 amino acids. The V gene end was trimmed by 0 bases and the J gene end by 4 bases; junction bases not matched to a gene: 3. Here the CDR3 reads CASSLDVGRADTQYF. The CDR3 nucleotides are TGTGCCAGCAGCTTAGATGTCGGGAGGGCAGATACGCAGTATTTT.

This clone was seen repeatedly, ten times or more. V is TRBV11-3 and J is TRBJ2-1; weak D call: TRBD1 (6 bases). The CDR3 is 16 residues long. Trimming took off 1 base at V and 6 bases at J, with 16 bases between the two ends. Germline V gene data show CDR1 as SGHNT and CDR2 as YENEEA. The CDR3 DNA sequence: TGTGCCAGCAGCTTAGGATCCCCATTGGGGGCCAATGAGCAGTTCTTC. This gives the protein CASSLGSPLGANEQFF. The full variable domain, its missing parts supplied by reference TRBV11-3 and TRBJ2-1, is EAGVVQSPRYKIIEKKQPVAFWCNPISGHNTLYWYLQNLGQGPELLIRYENEEAVDDSQLPKDRFSAERLKGVDSTLKIQPAELGDSAVYLCASSLGSPLGANEQFFGPGTRLTVL.

In its sample, this clone was seen a few times. The chain employs TRBV28 and TRBJ2-1, with 8 nucleotides matching TRBD1. Germline-derived CDR1 and CDR2 are MDHEN and SYDVKM. J gave up 2 bases and V 7 bases, and 4 bases lay outside the gene matches. The CDR3 is made up of 14 amino acids. The CDR3 protein is CASTEDRAYNEQFF. As DNA, the CDR3 is TGTGCCAGCACAGAGGACAGGGCCTACAATGAGCAGTTCTTC.

V usage is TRBV7-1 and J usage is TRBJ2-2; D call uncertain. TRBV7-1 is identified as an open reading frame with a role that is uncertain. Trimming shortened V by 4 bases and J by 5 bases, and 26 bases separated the two germline ends. This CDR3 is 19 amino acids long. The CDR3 spells CASSLVRPQLPRETGELFF. Written as DNA, the CDR3 is TGTGCCAGCAGCTTAGTAAGGCCCCAACTCCCGCGAGAAACCGGGGAGCTGTTTTTT.

The chain is built from TRBV18 and TRBJ2-1; 9 positions agree with TRBD2. Germline V gene lookup returns CDR1 KGHSH and CDR2 LQKENI. V trimming: 1 base; J trimming: 5 bases; junction bases outside the gene matches: 0. This CDR3 is 14 amino acids long. Here the CDR3 DNA reads TGTGCCAGCTCACCACTAGCGGGAGACAATGAGCAGTTCTTC. It yields the protein CASSPLAGDNEQFF.

The chain is built from TRBV6-8 and TRBJ1-2, with D maybe TRBD1 (5 bases). The V end was cut by 7 bases, the J end by 8 bases, with 17 bases between. Germline V gene lookup returns CDR1 MNHGY and CDR2 SAAAGT. This CDR3 is built from 13 residues. The CDR3 sequence is CASTPGPLSGYTF. CDR3 nucleotides: TGTGCCAGCACCCCAGGGCCCCTATCGGGCTACACCTTC.

This clone showed up just a few times. The genes are TRBV14 and TRBJ1-6; 9 bases are shared with TRBD1. From germline, CDR1 is SGHDN and CDR2 FVKESK. Trimming removed 3 bases from V and 6 bases from J; junction bases left unmatched: 6. The CDR3 covers 16 residues. This CDR3 reads CASSQLTGGPNSPLHF. The CDR3 nucleotides read TGTGCCAGCAGCCAGTTGACAGGGGGGCCTAATTCACCCCTCCACTTT. Variable domain in full (rest from reference TRBV14 and TRBJ1-6): EAGVTQFPSHSVIEKGQTVTLRCDPISGHDNLYWYRRVMGKEIKFLLHFVKESKQDESGMPNNRFLAERTGGTYSTLKVQPAELEDSGVYFCASSQLTGGPNSPLHFGNGTRLTVT.

This clone occurred many times. This chain links TRBV11-3 with TRBJ1-2; a weak D match, TRBD1 (6 bases). From germline, CDR1 is SGHNT and CDR2 YENEEA. The germline V and J ends were trimmed by 5 bases and 4 bases, with 14 bases remaining between them. CDR3 length: 14 amino acids. CDR3 nucleotide sequence: TGTGCCAGCAGCGGGAGGACAGCTCTCTATGGCTACACCTTC. This encodes CASSGRTALYGYTF.

This clone is classed as medium-sized. The chain combines TRBV11-3 with TRBJ2-7; D call uncertain. Trimming removed 3 bases at V and 3 bases at J, with 15 bases between. CDR3 size: 15 residues. Germline CDR1 is SGHNT and CDR2 is YENEEA. The CDR3 region has the DNA TGTGCCAGCAGCTTGAGTCCCGGGCAGGACTACGAGCAGTACTTC. The encoded protein is CASSLSPGQDYEQYF.

This clone has more than one count but fewer than ten. The J gene is TRBJ2-2, the V gene TRBV9; tentative D call: TRBD1 (5 bases). CDR1 SGDLS and CDR2 YYNGEE come from the germline V gene. This CDR3 is 15 amino acids long. V lost 4 bases and J 2 bases, leaving 12 bases between the germline ends. The CDR3 nucleotides are TGTGCCAGCAGCCCCAGACAGATCAACACCGGGGAGCTGTTTTTT. It is translated as CASSPRQINTGELFF.

This clone is medium-sized by share. This chain links TRBV11-3 with TRBJ1-4, with no clear D. The V gene's germline CDR1 is SGHNT and CDR2 YENEEA. V dropped 2 bases and J dropped 0 bases, with 7 bases sitting between them. This CDR3 spans 15 amino acids. Here the CDR3 DNA reads TGTGCCAGCAGCTTATTTCAGGCAACTAATGAAAAACTGTTTTTT. This gives the protein CASSLFQATNEKLFF.

This clone was recorded a few times. This chain links TRBV6-7 with TRBJ2-7, with 8 positions matching TRBD2. TRBV6-7 is designated an ORF whose function remains uncertain. This CDR3 is 17 amino acids long. With V trimmed by 2 bases and J by 4 bases, 13 bases remained unmatched. Written as DNA, the CDR3 is TGTGCCAGCAGTTACCCCACAAACGGGAGGGATAGGTACGAGCAGTACTTC. This translates into CASSYPTNGRDRYEQYF.

The CDR3 reads CASSLLQGDLTYEQYF. The CDR3 DNA is TGTGCCAGCTCACTCTTACAGGGAGATCTGACCTACGAGCAGTACTTC. V and J are TRBV18 and TRBJ2-7; maybe TRBD1 (6 bases). The CDR3 totals 16 residues. Trimming removed 4 bases at V and 2 bases at J, with 18 bases between. CDR1 and CDR2 from the germline V gene are KGHSH and LQKENI.

The chain couples TRBV4-1 to TRBJ2-7; D perhaps matches TRBD2 (5 bases). This CDR3 is 14 amino acids long. Germline V gene data show CDR1 as MGHRA and CDR2 as YSYEKL. V was clipped by 3 bases and J by 2 bases, with 11 bases between them. CDR3 sequence (DNA): TGCGCCAGCAGCCATACCGGGGTGCCCTACGAGCAGTACTTC. Translating it yields CASSHTGVPYEQYF.

This clone is categorized as medium-sized. CDR3 nucleotide sequence: TGTGCCAGCAGCTCCCCGGGACAGGGAGCCTACGAGCAGTACTTC. Its protein is CASSSPGQGAYEQYF. The chain recombines TRBV11-3 with TRBJ2-7; 9 nucleotides agree with TRBD1. The CDR3 has 15 amino acids. From germline, CDR1 is SGHNT and CDR2 YENEEA. Trimming removed 4 bases from V and 2 bases from J; junction bases left unmatched: 6. Drawing the rest from reference TRBV11-3 and TRBJ2-7, the complete variable domain is EAGVVQSPRYKIIEKKQPVAFWCNPISGHNTLYWYLQNLGQGPELLIRYENEEAVDDSQLPKDRFSAERLKGVDSTLKIQPAELGDSAVYLCASSSPGQGAYEQYFGPGTRLTVT.

The table lists this clone with a few counts. The CDR3 spells CASSVGTGAGSLKQYF. The CDR3 DNA follows: TGTGCCAGCAGCGTAGGTACAGGGGCCGGGTCTTTGAAGCAGTACTTC. The rearrangement uses TRBV9 and TRBJ2-7, with TRBD1 matching 7 bases. Germline V gives CDR1 SGDLS, CDR2 YYNGEE. V shed 0 bases and J 8 bases; nucleotides not matched to a gene: 14. This CDR3 region has 16 residues.

This clone was recorded many times. The chain carries TRBV9 and TRBJ2-3, with 12 bases lining up with TRBD2. Trimming took 5 bases from V and 4 from J; bases not matched to a gene: 8. Per germline, CDR1 SGDLS and CDR2 YYNGEE. The CDR3 contains 16 residues. The CDR3 DNA sequence: TGTGCCAGCAGTGTGGGGACTAGCGGGCGTTCAGATACGCAGTATTTT. This translates into CASSVGTSGRSDTQYF. Full variable domain (remainder filled in from reference TRBV9 and TRBJ2-3): DSGVTQTPKHLITATGQRVTLRCSPRSGDLSVYWYQQSLDQGLQFLIQYYNGEERAKGNILERFSAQQFPDLHSELNLSSLELGDSALYFCASSVGTSGRSDTQYFGPGTRLTVL.

This clone was recorded a few times. This chain links TRBV6-7 with TRBJ2-3, with D possibly matching TRBD1 (5 bases). TRBV6-7 falls under the ORF class, with uncertain function. The CDR3 spans 11 residues. Trimming shortened V by 5 bases and J by 5 bases, and 5 bases separated the two germline ends. CDR3 in DNA: TGTGCCAGCAGTCAGGGAGATACGCAGTATTTT. Its translation is CASSQGDTQYF.

This clone appeared a few times. This chain links TRBV6-8 with TRBJ2-7, with 14 bases fitting TRBD2. The germline CDR1 and CDR2 sequences are MNHGY and SAAAGT. CDR3 length: 16 residues. V shed 2 bases, J shed 5 bases, and the junction held 5 bases outside the gene matches. The DNA of the CDR3 is TGTGCCAGCAGTTACCCGGGACTAGCGGGAGCCGACGAGCAGTACTTC. Translating it yields CASSYPGLAGADEQYF.

This clone turned up a few times. The rearrangement joins TRBV30 to TRBJ1-3, with D unresolved. Germline CDR1 is GTSNPN and CDR2 is SVGIG (reference sequence). V gave up 4 bases and J gave up 0 bases, with 1 base separating them. This CDR3 contains 11 residues. In DNA form, the CDR3 reads TGTGCCTGGACCTCTGGAAACACCATATATTTT. Protein: CAWTSGNTIYF.

V is TRBV7-5 and J is TRBJ2-2; the table's TRBD2 call for D was not verified on the DNA. TRBV7-5 is a recognized pseudogene. The CDR3 length is 14 residues. The CDR3: CASQSGTNTGELFF. In DNA, the CDR3 is TGTGCCAGCCAAAGCGGGACGAACACCGGGGAGCTGTTTTTT.